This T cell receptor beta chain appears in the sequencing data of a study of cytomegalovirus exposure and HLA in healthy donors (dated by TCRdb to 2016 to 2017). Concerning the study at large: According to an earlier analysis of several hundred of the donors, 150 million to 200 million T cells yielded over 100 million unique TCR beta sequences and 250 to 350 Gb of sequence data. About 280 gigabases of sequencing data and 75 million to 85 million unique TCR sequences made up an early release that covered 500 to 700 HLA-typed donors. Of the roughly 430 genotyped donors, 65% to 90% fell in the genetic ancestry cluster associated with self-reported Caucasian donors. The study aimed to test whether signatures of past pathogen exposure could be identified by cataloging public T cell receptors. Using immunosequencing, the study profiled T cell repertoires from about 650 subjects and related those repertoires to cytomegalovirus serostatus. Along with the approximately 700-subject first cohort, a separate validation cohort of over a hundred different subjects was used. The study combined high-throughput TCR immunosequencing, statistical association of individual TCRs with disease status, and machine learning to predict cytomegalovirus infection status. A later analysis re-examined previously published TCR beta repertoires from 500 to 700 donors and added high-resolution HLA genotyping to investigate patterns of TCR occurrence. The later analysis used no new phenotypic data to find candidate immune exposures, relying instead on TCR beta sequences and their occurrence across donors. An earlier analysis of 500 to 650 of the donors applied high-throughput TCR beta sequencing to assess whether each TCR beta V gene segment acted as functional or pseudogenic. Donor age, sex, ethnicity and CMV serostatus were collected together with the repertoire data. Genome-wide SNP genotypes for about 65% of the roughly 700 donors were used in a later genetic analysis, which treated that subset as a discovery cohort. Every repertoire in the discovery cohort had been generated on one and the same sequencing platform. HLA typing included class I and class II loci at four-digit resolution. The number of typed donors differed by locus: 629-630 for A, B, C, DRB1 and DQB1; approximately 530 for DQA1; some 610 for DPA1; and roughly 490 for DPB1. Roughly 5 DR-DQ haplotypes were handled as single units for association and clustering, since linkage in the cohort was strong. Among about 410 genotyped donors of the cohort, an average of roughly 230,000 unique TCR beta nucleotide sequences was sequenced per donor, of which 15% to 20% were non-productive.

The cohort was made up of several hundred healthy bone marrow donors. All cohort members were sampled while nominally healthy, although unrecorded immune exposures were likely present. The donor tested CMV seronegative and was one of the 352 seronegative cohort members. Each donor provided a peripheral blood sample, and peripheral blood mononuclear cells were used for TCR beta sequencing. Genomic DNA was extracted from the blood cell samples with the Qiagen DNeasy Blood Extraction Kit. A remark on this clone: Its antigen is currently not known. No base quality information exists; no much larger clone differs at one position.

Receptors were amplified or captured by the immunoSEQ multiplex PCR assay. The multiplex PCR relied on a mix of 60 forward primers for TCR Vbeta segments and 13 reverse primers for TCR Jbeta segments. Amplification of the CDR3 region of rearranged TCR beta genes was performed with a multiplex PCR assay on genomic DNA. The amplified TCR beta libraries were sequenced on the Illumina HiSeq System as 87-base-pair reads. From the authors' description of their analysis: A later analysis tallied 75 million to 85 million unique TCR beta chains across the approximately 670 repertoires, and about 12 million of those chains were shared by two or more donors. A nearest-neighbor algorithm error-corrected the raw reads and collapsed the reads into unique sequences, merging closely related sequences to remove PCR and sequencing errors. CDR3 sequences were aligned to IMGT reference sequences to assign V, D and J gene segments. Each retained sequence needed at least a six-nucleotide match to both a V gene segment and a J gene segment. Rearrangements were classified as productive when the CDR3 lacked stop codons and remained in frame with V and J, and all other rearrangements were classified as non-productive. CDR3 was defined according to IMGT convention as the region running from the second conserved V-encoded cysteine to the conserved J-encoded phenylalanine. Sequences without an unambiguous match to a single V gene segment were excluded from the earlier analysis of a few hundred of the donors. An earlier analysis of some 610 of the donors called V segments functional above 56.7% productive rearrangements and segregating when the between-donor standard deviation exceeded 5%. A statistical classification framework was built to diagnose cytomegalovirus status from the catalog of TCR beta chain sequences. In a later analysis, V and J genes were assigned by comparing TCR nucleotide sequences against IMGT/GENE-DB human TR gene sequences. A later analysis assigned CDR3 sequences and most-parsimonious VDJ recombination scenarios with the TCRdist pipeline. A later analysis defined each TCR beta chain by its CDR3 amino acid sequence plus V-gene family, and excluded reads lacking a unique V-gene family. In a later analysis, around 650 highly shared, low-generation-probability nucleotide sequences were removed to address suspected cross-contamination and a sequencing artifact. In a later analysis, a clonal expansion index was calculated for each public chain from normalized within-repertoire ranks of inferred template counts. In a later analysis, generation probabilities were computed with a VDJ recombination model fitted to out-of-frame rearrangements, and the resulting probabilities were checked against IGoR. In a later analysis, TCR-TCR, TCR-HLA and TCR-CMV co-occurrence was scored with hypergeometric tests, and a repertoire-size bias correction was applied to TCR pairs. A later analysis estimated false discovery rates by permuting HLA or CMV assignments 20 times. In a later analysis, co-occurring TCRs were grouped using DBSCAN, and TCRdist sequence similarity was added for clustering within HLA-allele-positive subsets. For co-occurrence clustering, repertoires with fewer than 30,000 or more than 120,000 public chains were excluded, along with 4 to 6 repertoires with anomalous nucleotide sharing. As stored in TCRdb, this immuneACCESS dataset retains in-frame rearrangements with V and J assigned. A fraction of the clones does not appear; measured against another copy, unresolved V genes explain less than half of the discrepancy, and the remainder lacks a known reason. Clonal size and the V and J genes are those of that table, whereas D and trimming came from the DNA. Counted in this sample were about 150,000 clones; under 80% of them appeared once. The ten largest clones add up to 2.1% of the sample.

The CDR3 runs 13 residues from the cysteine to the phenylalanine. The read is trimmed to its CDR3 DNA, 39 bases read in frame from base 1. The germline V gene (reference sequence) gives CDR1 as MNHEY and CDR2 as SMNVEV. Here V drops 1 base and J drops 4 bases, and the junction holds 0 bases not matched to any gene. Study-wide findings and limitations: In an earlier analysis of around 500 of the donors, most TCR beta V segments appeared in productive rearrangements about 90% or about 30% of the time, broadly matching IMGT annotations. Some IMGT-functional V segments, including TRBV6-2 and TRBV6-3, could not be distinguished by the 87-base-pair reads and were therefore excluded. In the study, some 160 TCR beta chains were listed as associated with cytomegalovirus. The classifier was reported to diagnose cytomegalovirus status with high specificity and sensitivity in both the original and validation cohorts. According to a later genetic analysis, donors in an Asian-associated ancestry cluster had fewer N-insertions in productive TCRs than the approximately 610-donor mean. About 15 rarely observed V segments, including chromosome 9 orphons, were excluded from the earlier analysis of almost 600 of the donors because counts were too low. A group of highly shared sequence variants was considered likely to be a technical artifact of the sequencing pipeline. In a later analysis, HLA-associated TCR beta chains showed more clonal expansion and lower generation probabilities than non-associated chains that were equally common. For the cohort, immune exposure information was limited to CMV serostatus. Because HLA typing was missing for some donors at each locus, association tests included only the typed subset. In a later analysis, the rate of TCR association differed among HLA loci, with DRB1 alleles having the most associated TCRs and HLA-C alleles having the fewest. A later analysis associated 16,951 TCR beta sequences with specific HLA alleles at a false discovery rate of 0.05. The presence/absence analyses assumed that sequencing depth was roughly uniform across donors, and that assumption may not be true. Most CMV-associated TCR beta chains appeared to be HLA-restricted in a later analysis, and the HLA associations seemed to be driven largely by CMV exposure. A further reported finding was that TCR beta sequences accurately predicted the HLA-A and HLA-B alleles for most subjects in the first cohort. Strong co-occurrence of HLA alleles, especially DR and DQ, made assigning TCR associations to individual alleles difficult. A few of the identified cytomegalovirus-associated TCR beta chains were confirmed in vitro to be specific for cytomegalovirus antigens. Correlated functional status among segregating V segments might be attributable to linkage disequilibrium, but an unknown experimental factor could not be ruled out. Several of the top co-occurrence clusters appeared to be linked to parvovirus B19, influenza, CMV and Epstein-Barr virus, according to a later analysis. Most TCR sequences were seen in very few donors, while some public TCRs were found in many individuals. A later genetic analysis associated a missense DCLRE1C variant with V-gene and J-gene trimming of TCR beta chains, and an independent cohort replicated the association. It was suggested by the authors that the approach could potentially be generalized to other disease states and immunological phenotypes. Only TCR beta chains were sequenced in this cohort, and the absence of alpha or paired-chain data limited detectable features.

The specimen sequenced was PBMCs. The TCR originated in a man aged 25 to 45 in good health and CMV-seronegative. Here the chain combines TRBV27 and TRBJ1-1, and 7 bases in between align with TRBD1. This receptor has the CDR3 CASSLYRGTEAFF. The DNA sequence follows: TGTGCCAGCAGTTTATACAGGGGCACTGAAGCTTTCTTT.